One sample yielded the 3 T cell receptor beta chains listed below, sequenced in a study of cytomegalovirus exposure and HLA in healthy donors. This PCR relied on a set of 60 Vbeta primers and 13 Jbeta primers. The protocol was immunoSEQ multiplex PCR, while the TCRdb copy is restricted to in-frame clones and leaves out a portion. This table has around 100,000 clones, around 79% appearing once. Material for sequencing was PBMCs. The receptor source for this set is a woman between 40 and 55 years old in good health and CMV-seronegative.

The CDR3 DNA follows: TGTGCCAGCAGCTTAGAGGGGGGTGGCCGGGACAGGAACAATCAGCCCCAGCATTTT. This encodes CASSLEGGGRDRNNQPQHF. V is TRBV7-9 and J is TRBJ1-5, with TRBD1 identical over 8 bases. V lost 1 base, J lost 3 bases, and 14 bases stayed unmatched. The CDR3 is 19 amino acids. Germline-derived CDR1 and CDR2 are SEHNR and FQNEAQ (reference sequence).

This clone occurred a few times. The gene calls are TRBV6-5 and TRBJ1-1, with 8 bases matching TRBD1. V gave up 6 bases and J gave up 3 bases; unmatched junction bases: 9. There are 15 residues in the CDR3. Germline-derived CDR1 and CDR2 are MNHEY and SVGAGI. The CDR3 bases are TGTGCCAGCAGGGATCAGGGGGCGGTGTACACTGAAGCTTTCTTT. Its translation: CASRDQGAVYTEAFF.

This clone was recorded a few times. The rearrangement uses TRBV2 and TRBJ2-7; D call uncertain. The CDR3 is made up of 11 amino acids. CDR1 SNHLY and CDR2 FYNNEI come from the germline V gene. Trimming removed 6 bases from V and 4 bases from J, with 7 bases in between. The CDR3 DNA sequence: TGTGCCAGCAGAGAGACATACGAGCAGTACTTC. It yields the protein CASRETYEQYF.